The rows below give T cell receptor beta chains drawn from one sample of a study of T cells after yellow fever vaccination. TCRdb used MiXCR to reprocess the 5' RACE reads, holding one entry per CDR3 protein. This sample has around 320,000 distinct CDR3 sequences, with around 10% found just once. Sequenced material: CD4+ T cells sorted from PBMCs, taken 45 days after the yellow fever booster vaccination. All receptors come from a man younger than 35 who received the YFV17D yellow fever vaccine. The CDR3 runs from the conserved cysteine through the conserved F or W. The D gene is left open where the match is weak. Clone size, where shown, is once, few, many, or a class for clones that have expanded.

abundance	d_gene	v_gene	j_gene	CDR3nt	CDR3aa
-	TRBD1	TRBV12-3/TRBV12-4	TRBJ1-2	TGTGCCAGCAGTTTGGGGACAGGAGCTCGGGGCTACACCTTC	CASSLGTGARGYTF
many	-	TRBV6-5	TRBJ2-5	TGTGCCAGCAGCCCCCCGGGGACGGAGACCCAGTACTTC	CASSPPGTETQYF
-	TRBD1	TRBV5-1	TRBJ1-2	TGCGCCAGCAGCTTGGGGACAGGGGGCGCGTTTAACTATGGCTACACCTTC	CASSLGTGGAFNYGYTF
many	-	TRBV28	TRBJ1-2	TGTGCCACCGACGTAAAAGGCGCGGGCGGTCATGGCTACACCTTC	CATDVKGAGGHGYTF
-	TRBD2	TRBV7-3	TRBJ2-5	TGTGCCAGCAGCTCCCAACACGGGGGGGTTTGGGAGACCCAGTACTTC	CASSSQHGGVWETQYF
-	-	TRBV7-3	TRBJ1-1	TGTGCCAGCAGCTCTGGGGGGGGCACTGAAGCTTTCTTT	CASSSGGGTEAFF
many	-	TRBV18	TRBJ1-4	TGTGCCAGCTCACCATCGTTGACAGATGAAAAACTGTTTTTT	CASSPSLTDEKLFF
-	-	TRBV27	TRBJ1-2	TGTGCCAGCAGTTTATCATACGGGGATTATGGCTACACCTTC	CASSLSYGDYGYTF
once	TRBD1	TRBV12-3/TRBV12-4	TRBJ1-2	TGTGCCAGCAGCCGCCGACAGGGCGGCTATGGCTACACCTTC	CASSRRQGGYGYTF
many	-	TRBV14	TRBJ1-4	TGTGCCAGCAGCCAGGCCTACGGGCGGTCCAGGGCAACTAATGAAAAACTGTTTTTT	CASSQAYGRSRATNEKLFF
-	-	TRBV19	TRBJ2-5	TGTGCCAGTAGTATTTGGGGGATAGGCGAGACCCAGTACTTC	CASSIWGIGETQYF
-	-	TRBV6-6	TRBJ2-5	TGTGCCAGCAGTTACCCAGGGTCCCGAGAGACCCAGTACTTC	CASSYPGSRETQYF
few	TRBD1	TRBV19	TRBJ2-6	TGTGCCAGTAGTAGCCCCGGACAGGGAAGAGGAAACGTCCTGACTTTC	CASSSPGQGRGNVLTF
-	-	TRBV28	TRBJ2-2	TGTGCTTCGAGGCGGGGGCCCGCCGGGGAGCTGTTTTTT	CASRRGPAGELFF
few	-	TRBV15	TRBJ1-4	TGTGCCACCAGCTATGGACCTAATGAAAAACTGTTTTTT	CATSYGPNEKLFF
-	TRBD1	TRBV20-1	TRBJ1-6	TGCAGTGCGAGGATGACAGGGACCAATTCACCCCTCCACTTT	CSARMTGTNSPLHF
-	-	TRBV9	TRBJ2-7	TGTGCCAGCAGCGAATACGGGACGGGAGATTACGAGCAGTACTTC	CASSEYGTGDYEQYF
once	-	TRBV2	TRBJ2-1	TGTGCCAGCAGCCCCCGTATGTCCTACAATGAGCAGTTCTTC	CASSPRMSYNEQFF
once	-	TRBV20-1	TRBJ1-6	TGCAGTGCTAGAGGCGGGCGGGTTGGCTATAATTCACCCCTCCACTTT	CSARGGRVGYNSPLHF
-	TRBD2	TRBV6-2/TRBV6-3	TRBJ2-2	TGTGCCAGCAGCTCAGCGGGGGGGCCCGGGGAGCTGTTTTTT	CASSSAGGPGELFF
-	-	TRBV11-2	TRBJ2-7	TGTGCCAGCAGCCAGGGCCACGTACGGGGCCACGAGCAGTACTTC	CASSQGHVRGHEQYF
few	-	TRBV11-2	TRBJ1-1	TGTGCCAGCAGCTCCGGTGTTGGGGCTGGAGACACTGAAGCTTTCTTT	CASSSGVGAGDTEAFF